A single sample gave rise to the 23 T cell receptor beta chains below, sequenced in a study of T cells in Graves' hyperthyroidism and ophthalmopathy. Researchers took RNA transcripts and amplified the TCR beta CDR3 regions from them. HTBI primers were employed in a first-round RT-PCR of the TCR CDR3. MiXCR, run by TCRdb on the multiplex PCR reads, gives a single entry per CDR3 protein. The table includes hundreds of thousands of distinct CDR3 sequences, 12% to 15% detected once. The source material was blood. These receptors originate from a woman under 30 with Graves' hyperthyroidism.

This clonotype was counted a few times. The CDR3 reads CASSHERASYEQYF. Here the CDR3 DNA reads TGTGCCAGCAGTCATGAGAGGGCGTCCTACGAGCAGTACTTC. This chain connects TRBV7-6 to TRBJ2-7, with TRBD2 as a possible D gene (5 bases). Germline values: CDR1 SGHVS, CDR2 FNYEAQ. The CDR3 is made up of 14 amino acids. V lost 6 bases to trimming and J lost 1 base, with 13 bases between them.

This clonotype turned up a few times. The chain couples TRBV11-2 to TRBJ1-3, with a weak D call TRBD1 (5 bases). The V end was cut by 2 bases, the J end by 2 bases, with 7 bases between. The germline gives CDR1 SGHAT, CDR2 FQNNGV. The CDR3 has 14 amino acids. The CDR3, as DNA: TGTGCCAGCAGCTTAATCAGGGCTGGAAACACCATATATTTT. It specifies CASSLIRAGNTIYF.

This clonotype has at least ten counts. This chain uses TRBV30 with TRBJ2-1; D remains unclear. Trimming removed 0 bases at V and 7 bases at J, with 7 bases between. CDR1 is GTSNPN, CDR2 SVGIG, per germline (reference sequence). CDR3 size: 12 residues. The chain's CDR3 is CAWSVSWNEQFF. The CDR3 coding sequence is TGTGCCTGGAGTGTAAGTTGGAATGAGCAGTTCTTC.

J is TRBJ2-7 and V is TRBV3-1, with no clear D. Trimming stripped 1 base from V and 3 bases from J, with 10 bases between. The germline V gene has CDR1 LGHDT and CDR2 YNNKEL (reference sequence). This CDR3 comprises 14 residues. The CDR3 region has the DNA TGTGCCAGCAGCCAAGCCGGAGCGAACTACGAGCAGTACTTC. It codes for CASSQAGANYEQYF.

This chain links TRBV6-4 with TRBJ2-7; 7 bases are shared with TRBD2. The germline V gene encodes CDR1 MRHNA and CDR2 SNTAGT. The CDR3 is 15 residues long. V lost 8 bases, J lost 1 base, and 11 bases stayed unmatched. CDR3 bases: TGTGCCAGCCGACCGGAGTCTAGCGGTTCCTACGAGCAGTACTTC. The encoded protein is CASRPESSGSYEQYF.

This sequence joins TRBV12-5 and TRBJ2-7; D call uncertain. CDR3 length: 12 amino acids. Trimming pared 1 base from V and 0 bases from J, leaving 1 base between. Germline V gene data show CDR1 as LGHNT and CDR2 as FRNRAP. The CDR3 region has the DNA TGTGCTAGTGGTTTGGACTCCTACGAGCAGTACTTC. Its translation is CASGLDSYEQYF.

This clonotype showed up many times. The chain carries TRBV20-1 and TRBJ1-6; 9 nucleotides align to TRBD1. In germline, CDR1 is DFQATT, CDR2 SNEGSKA (reference sequence). The J segment lost 8 bases and the V segment lost 3 bases, leaving 8 bases of the junction unmatched. The CDR3 sequence is 15 residues long. The CDR3 nucleotides read TGCAGTGCTAGTCGAAGGACAGGGGCACATTCACCCCTCCACTTT. It yields the protein CSASRRTGAHSPLHF.

The chain has TRBV27 and TRBJ2-2; D is possibly TRBD2 (6 bases). The CDR3 extends over 18 amino acids. The germline V and J ends were trimmed by 3 bases and 5 bases, with 22 bases remaining between them. CDR1 is MNHEY, CDR2 SMNVEV, per germline (reference sequence). CDR3 DNA sequence: TGTGCCAGCAGTTTCAGTTCGCGCGCTAGCGTGGCGACCGGGGAGCTGTTTTTT. This translates into CASSFSSRASVATGELFF.

This clonotype was seen many times. The chain joins TRBV20-1 to TRBJ1-3; 7 bases agree with TRBD1. This CDR3 is 13 amino acids long. V was pared by 3 bases and J by 2 bases, with 1 base of the junction left unmatched. Per the germline V gene, CDR1 is DFQATT and CDR2 is SNEGSKA (reference sequence). This chain's CDR3 is CSASGTAGNTIYF. The CDR3 DNA is TGCAGTGCTAGCGGGACAGCTGGAAACACCATATATTTT.

This clonotype was detected ten times or more. The V call is TRBV18, the J call TRBJ2-7; 9 bases align to TRBD1. The CDR3 contains 14 residues. V dropped 3 bases and J dropped 3; count of bases not matched to a gene: 3. The germline gives CDR1 KGHSH, CDR2 LQKENI. The CDR3 DNA reads as TGTGCCAGCTCACCGGGGACAGGGAACTACGAGCAGTACTTC. This codes for CASSPGTGNYEQYF.

This clonotype occurred many times. This chain connects TRBV11-2 to TRBJ2-1; D gene unclear. Germline-derived CDR1 and CDR2 are SGHAT and FQNNGV. Trimming left V 0 bases short and J 0 bases short, with 9 bases between. This CDR3 has 16 amino acids. The CDR3 DNA follows: TGTGCCAGCAGCTTAGATCGGCGGAGCTCCTACAATGAGCAGTTCTTC. It codes for CASSLDRRSSYNEQFF.

This clonotype showed up just once. This chain links TRBV28 with TRBJ2-2, with D perhaps TRBD2 (5 bases). V was clipped by 7 bases and J by 10 bases, with 13 bases between them. This CDR3 has 12 amino acids. Germline CDR1 is MDHEN and CDR2 is SYDVKM. Written as DNA, the CDR3 is TGTGCCAGCAACCCCGCCGGGAAGGAGCTGTTTTTT. Protein: CASNPAGKELFF.

The chain combines TRBV11-2 with TRBJ2-1; TRBD1 matches 8 bases. Germline CDR1 and CDR2: SGHAT and FQNNGV. The CDR3 extends over 17 amino acids. V was clipped by 0 bases and J by 10 bases; unmatched bases: 14. The CDR3 sequence: CASSLDLRDRGQREQFF. For the CDR3, the DNA is TGTGCCAGCAGCTTAGATCTGCGAGACAGGGGCCAACGGGAGCAGTTCTTC.

The sample holds many counts of this clonotype. The chain combines TRBV7-9 with TRBJ2-5; perhaps D is TRBD1 or TRBD2 (6 bases each). The germline V gene has CDR1 SEHNR and CDR2 FQNEAQ (reference sequence). The CDR3 sequence is 16 residues long. V gave up 2 bases and J gave up 0 bases, with 13 bases separating them. CDR3 nucleotide sequence: TGTGCCAGCAGCTTACGGGGGCGCGGGAACCAAGAGACCCAGTACTTC. Amino acid sequence: CASSLRGRGNQETQYF.

This clonotype was seen repeatedly, ten times or more. The rearrangement joins TRBV6-2 or TRBV6-3 to TRBJ2-3; D may be TRBD1 or TRBD2 (5 bases each). Trimming left V 2 bases short and J 4 bases short, with 16 bases between. Germline V lookup: CDR1 MNHEY, CDR2 SVGEGT. This CDR3 has 16 residues. CDR3: CASSYTGTTRPDTQYF. As DNA, the CDR3 is TGTGCCAGCAGTTACACCGGGACCACACGCCCAGATACGCAGTATTTT.

This clonotype has ten or more counts. J is TRBJ2-1 and V is TRBV28; TRBD2 agrees at 9 bases. Germline trimming cut 8 bases from V and 2 bases from J; bases unmatched to any gene: 10. Germline loops: CDR1 MDHEN, CDR2 SYDVKM. The length of the CDR3 is 16 residues. The CDR3 loop is CASENLAGVTYNEQFF. The CDR3 DNA reads TGTGCCAGCGAAAATTTAGCGGGAGTAACCTACAATGAGCAGTTCTTC.

The CDR3: CASRGQGKTNVLTF. Written as DNA, the CDR3 is TGTGCCTCGAGGGGACAGGGTAAGACCAACGTCCTGACTTTC. The chain is built from TRBV30 and TRBJ2-6; the match to TRBD1 covers 9 bases. V shed 7 bases and J 8 bases; nucleotides not matched to a gene: 9. The CDR3 has 14 amino acids. CDR1 is GTSNPN, CDR2 SVGIG, per germline (reference sequence).

This clonotype was counted ten times or more. This sequence joins TRBV3-1 and TRBJ2-7; D call uncertain. V shed 0 bases and J shed 6 bases, with 9 bases lying between them. This CDR3 is 13 amino acids long. CDR1 and CDR2 from the germline V gene are LGHDT and YNNKEL (reference sequence). CDR3 protein: CASSQEGIAEQYF. In nucleotides, the CDR3 is TGTGCCAGCAGCCAAGAAGGCATCGCCGAGCAGTACTTC.

This clonotype was counted many times. The J gene is TRBJ2-4, the V gene TRBV12-3 or TRBV12-4, with 8 bases fitting TRBD2. V gave up 7 bases and J gave up 6 bases; unmatched junction bases: 5. The CDR3 length is 13 residues. This CDR3 reads CASNPSGRNIQYF. CDR3 bases: TGTGCCAGCAATCCCAGCGGGAGAAACATTCAGTACTTC.

This chain connects TRBV18 to TRBJ2-7; TRBD1 aligns across 9 bases. CDR1 and CDR2 (germline): KGHSH, LQKENI. This CDR3 is built from 15 residues. V dropped 2 bases and J dropped 0; count of bases not matched to a gene: 2. CDR3 protein: CASSPMTGGSYEQYF. CDR3 sequence (DNA): TGTGCCAGCTCACCAATGACAGGGGGCTCCTACGAGCAGTACTTC.

V usage is TRBV12-3 or TRBV12-4 and J usage is TRBJ1-3; tentative D call: TRBD1 (6 bases). Trimming stripped 6 bases from V and 2 bases from J, with 11 bases between. The CDR3 covers 14 residues. The chain's CDR3 is CASRGAGAGNTIYF. The CDR3 DNA reads as TGTGCCAGCAGGGGGGCAGGGGCTGGAAACACCATATATTTT.

The chain links TRBV9 to TRBJ2-7; D call uncertain. CDR1 is SGDLS and CDR2 is YYNGEE in the germline V gene. The CDR3 runs 14 residues. The V gene lost 1 base and the J gene lost 0 bases, with 8 bases spanning the gap. CDR3 bases: TGTGCCAGCAGCGTAAGGCCAGCCTCCTACGAGCAGTACTTC. Encoded protein: CASSVRPASYEQYF.

This clonotype was detected many times. The genes are TRBV7-9 and TRBJ2-1, with TRBD2 identical over 13 bases. Trimming removed 2 bases from V and 10 bases from J; junction bases left unmatched: 8. The CDR3 runs to 16 residues. CDR1 SEHNR and CDR2 FQNEAQ come from the germline V gene (reference sequence). The CDR3 DNA is TGTGCCAGCAGCTTACCCACTAGCGGGAGGGCCCCAGAGCAGTTCTTC. Protein: CASSLPTSGRAPEQFF. Full variable domain (rest looked up from reference TRBV7-9 and TRBJ2-1): DTGVSQNPRHKITKRGQNVTFRCDPISEHNRLYWYRQTLGQGPEFLTYFQNEAQLEKSRLLSDRFSAERPKGSFSTLEIQRTEQGDSAMYLCASSLPTSGRAPEQFFGPGTRLTVL.